The T cell receptor beta chain under discussion was sequenced for a study of beta chain features in type 1 diabetes. Study-wide points: It was among patients, rather than healthy donors, that naive, central memory and Treg TCRB repertoires appeared more similar.

Of note for this clone: The antigen is unknown.

Since all of the isolated RNA was reverse transcribed, expressed TCRB transcripts were what got sequenced. Profiled with immunoSEQ multiplex PCR; TCRdb holds only in-frame clones, not every one. This table holds around 250,000 clones, around a quarter found once. V shed 1 base and J 5 bases; nucleotides not matched to a gene: 7. The CDR3 covers 15 residues. CDR1 and CDR2 (germline): SGHTA, FQGNSA. The TCR was taken from a man aged 25 to 40 in good health. V is TRBV7-2 and J is TRBJ2-5; 7 nucleotides align to TRBD1. Sample: central memory CD4+ T cells from blood. The DNA of the CDR3 is TGTGCCAGCAGCTTAGTGGACACAGGGGTCGAGACCCAGTACTTC. Amino acids: CASSLVDTGVETQYF.